Following are 7 T cell receptor beta chains from one sample sequenced in a study of T cells in Graves' hyperthyroidism and ophthalmopathy. TCR beta CDR3 regions were amplified from RNA. HTBI primers were employed in a first-round RT-PCR of the TCR CDR3. MiXCR, run by TCRdb on the multiplex PCR reads, gives a single entry per CDR3 protein. The profile covers roughly 500,000 distinct CDR3 sequences, with 46% appearing a single time and about two fifths taken by the ten largest. Sequences were obtained from peripheral blood or thyroid tissue (not recorded which). These receptors all come from an adult woman with Graves' disease, either hyperthyroidism or ophthalmopathy (not recorded which).

This clonotype was detected only a few times. The chain employs TRBV20-1 and TRBJ2-7; 7 bases are a match to TRBD2. This CDR3 has 14 residues. Germline CDR1 reads DFQATT; CDR2 reads SNEGSKA (reference sequence). The junction had 8 bases not matched to a gene; V was cut back by 2 bases and J by 4 bases. In DNA form, the CDR3 reads TGCAGTGCTAGATCCTGGGGGGGAGTGTACGAGCAGTACTTC. It codes for CSARSWGGVYEQYF.

The sample holds one count of this clonotype. This chain uses TRBV11-1 with TRBJ2-7; 13 bases align to TRBD2. The germline V gene encodes CDR1 SGHAT and CDR2 FQDESV (reference sequence). Trimming removed 0 bases from V and 0 bases from J; junction bases left unmatched: 2. The CDR3 is 17 residues long. Written as DNA, the CDR3 is TGTGCCAGCAGCTTAGCCTGGACTAGCGGGAGCTCCTACGAGCAGTACTTC. Protein product: CASSLAWTSGSSYEQYF.

As to this clonotype: The junction differs from germline at one of its ends, possibly a read error. This sequence joins TRBV5-1 and TRBJ1-1; D possibly corresponds to TRBD1 (5 bases). This CDR3 spans 12 amino acids. The germline CDR1 and CDR2 sequences are SGHRS and YFSETQ. The CDR3 here is CASSFQGSEAFF. The CDR3 DNA is TGTGCCAGCAGCTTTCAGGGTAGTGAAGCTTTCTTT.

This sequence joins TRBV25-1 and TRBJ1-3; D is unresolved. The germline V gene has CDR1 MGHDK and CDR2 SYGVNS. The CDR3 sequence is 14 residues long. Trimming shortened V by 6 bases and J by 0 bases, and 9 bases separated the two germline ends. CDR3 DNA: TGTGCCAGCAGCTCGCCGCACTCTGGAAACACCATATATTTT. Its protein product is CASSSPHSGNTIYF.

The chain joins TRBV7-2 to TRBJ2-7; TRBD1 agrees at 7 bases. J gave up 2 bases and V 6 bases, and 7 bases lay outside the gene matches. There are 14 residues in the CDR3. Germline-derived CDR1 and CDR2 are SGHTA and FQGNSA. CDR3 loop: CASSPWDRPYEQYF. The CDR3 bases are TGTGCCAGCAGTCCCTGGGACAGACCCTACGAGCAGTACTTC. The full variable domain, its missing parts supplied by reference TRBV7-2 and TRBJ2-7, is GAGVSQSPSNKVTEKGKDVELRCDPISGHTALYWYRQSLGQGLEFLIYFQGNSAPDKSGLPSDRFSAERTGGSVSTLTIQRTQQEDSAVYLCASSPWDRPYEQYFGPGTRLTVT.

This chain connects TRBV4-1 to TRBJ1-6; TRBD1 matches 7 bases. The germline V gene encodes CDR1 MGHRA and CDR2 YSYEKL. The trim removed 6 bases at V and 6 bases at J, leaving 8 bases unmatched. This CDR3 has 15 amino acids. The CDR3 loop reads CASRISGTANSPLHF. CDR3 nucleotides: TGCGCCAGCAGGATATCCGGGACAGCTAATTCACCCCTCCACTTT.

The CDR3 region is CSGGSYGYTF. The CDR3 DNA reads as TGCAGCGGGGGCAGCTATGGCTACACCTTC. The chain employs TRBV29-1 and TRBJ1-2; D is possibly TRBD1 (5 bases). CDR1 is SQVTM and CDR2 is ANQGSEA in the germline V gene. Trimming stripped 7 bases from V and 4 bases from J, with 7 bases between. This CDR3 is 10 amino acids long.